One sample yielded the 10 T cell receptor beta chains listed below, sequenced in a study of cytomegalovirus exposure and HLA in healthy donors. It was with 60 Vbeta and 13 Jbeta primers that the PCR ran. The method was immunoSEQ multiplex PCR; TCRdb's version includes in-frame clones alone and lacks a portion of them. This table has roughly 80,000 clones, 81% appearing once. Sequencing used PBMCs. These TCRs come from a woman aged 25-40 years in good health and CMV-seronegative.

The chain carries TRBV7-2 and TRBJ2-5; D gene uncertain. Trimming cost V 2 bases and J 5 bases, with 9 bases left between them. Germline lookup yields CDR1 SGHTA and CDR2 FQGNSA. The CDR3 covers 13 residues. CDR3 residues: CASSLSFVETQYF. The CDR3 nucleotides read TGTGCCAGCAGCTTATCCTTCGTGGAGACCCAGTACTTC.

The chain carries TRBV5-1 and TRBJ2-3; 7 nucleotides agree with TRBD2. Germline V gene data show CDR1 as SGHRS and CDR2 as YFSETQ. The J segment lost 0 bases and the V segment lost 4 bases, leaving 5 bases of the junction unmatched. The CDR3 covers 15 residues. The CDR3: CASSQTSASTDTQYF. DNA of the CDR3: TGCGCCAGCAGCCAAACTAGCGCCAGCACAGATACGCAGTATTTT.

The DNA of the CDR3 is TGTGCCAGCAGTCGAGAAGTGAACACTGAAGCTTTCTTT. It codes for CASSREVNTEAFF. The chain has TRBV6-4 and TRBJ1-1; D gene unclear. The ends were cut back, 5 bases at V and 0 bases at J, with 7 bases in the middle. Germline CDR1 is MRHNA and CDR2 is SNTAGT. This CDR3 contains 13 residues.

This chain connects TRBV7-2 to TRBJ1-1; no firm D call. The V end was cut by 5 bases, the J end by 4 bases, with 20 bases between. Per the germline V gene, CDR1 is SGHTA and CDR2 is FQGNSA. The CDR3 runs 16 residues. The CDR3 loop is CASSPAGGWVTTEAFF. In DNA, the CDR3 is TGTGCCAGCAGCCCTGCGGGCGGGTGGGTGACCACTGAAGCTTTCTTT. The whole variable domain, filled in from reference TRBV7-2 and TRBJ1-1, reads GAGVSQSPSNKVTEKGKDVELRCDPISGHTALYWYRQSLGQGLEFLIYFQGNSAPDKSGLPSDRFSAERTGGSVSTLTIQRTQQEDSAVYLCASSPAGGWVTTEAFFGQGTRLTVV.

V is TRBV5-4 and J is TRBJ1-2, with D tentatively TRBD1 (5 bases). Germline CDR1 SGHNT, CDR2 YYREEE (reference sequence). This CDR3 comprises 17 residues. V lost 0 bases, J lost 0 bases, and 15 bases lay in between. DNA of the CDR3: TGTGCCAGCAGCTTGGGGCAGGGTCCTAAGGCTAACTATGGCTACACCTTC. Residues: CASSLGQGPKANYGYTF.

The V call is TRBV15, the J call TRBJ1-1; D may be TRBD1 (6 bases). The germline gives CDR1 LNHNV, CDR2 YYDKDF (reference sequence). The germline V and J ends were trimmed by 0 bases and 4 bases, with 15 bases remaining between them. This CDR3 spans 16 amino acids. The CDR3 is CATSRDTPGAGTEAFF. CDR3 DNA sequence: TGTGCCACCAGCAGAGATACCCCAGGGGCTGGCACTGAAGCTTTCTTT.

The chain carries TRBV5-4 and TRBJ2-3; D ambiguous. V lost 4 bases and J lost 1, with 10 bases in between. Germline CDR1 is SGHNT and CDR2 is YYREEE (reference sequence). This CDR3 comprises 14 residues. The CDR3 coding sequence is TGTGCCAGCAGCCTAAAAAGCCGCACAGATACGCAGTATTTT. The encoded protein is CASSLKSRTDTQYF. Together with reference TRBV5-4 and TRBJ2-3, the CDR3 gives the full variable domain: ETGVTQSPTHLIKTRGQQVTLRCSSQSGHNTVSWYQQALGQGPQFIFQYYREEENGRGNFPPRFSGLQFPNYSSELNVNALELDDSALYLCASSLKSRTDTQYFGPGTRLTVL.

Here the CDR3 DNA reads TGTGCCAGCAGCTCGAGGCCCCAAGGGGAGCTGTTTTTT. As protein: CASSSRPQGELFF. This chain joins TRBV7-9 and TRBJ2-2; D unclear. The V and J ends lost 4 bases and 8 bases respectively, with 11 bases between them. Per the germline V gene, CDR1 is SEHNR and CDR2 is FQNEAQ (reference sequence). The CDR3 sequence is 13 residues long.

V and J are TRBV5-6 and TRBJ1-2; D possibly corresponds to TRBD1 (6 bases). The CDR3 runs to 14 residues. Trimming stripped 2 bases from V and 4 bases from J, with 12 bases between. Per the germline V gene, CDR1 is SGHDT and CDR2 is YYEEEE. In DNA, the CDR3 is TGTGCCAGCAGCTTACAGGGTTTCGGCTATGGCTACACCTTC. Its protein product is CASSLQGFGYGYTF. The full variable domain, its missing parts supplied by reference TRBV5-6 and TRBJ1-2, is DAGVTQSPTHLIKTRGQQVTLRCSPKSGHDTVSWYQQALGQGPQFIFQYYEEEERQRGNFPDRFSGHQFPNYSSELNVNALLLGDSALYLCASSLQGFGYGYTFGSGTRLTVV.

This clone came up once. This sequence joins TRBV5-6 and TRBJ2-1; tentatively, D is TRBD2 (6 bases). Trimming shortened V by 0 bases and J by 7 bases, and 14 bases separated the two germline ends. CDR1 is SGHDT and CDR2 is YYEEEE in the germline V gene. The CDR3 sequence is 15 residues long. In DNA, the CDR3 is TGTGCCAGCAGCTTGGACGCCGGGAGATCGAATGAGCAGTTCTTC. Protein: CASSLDAGRSNEQFF.